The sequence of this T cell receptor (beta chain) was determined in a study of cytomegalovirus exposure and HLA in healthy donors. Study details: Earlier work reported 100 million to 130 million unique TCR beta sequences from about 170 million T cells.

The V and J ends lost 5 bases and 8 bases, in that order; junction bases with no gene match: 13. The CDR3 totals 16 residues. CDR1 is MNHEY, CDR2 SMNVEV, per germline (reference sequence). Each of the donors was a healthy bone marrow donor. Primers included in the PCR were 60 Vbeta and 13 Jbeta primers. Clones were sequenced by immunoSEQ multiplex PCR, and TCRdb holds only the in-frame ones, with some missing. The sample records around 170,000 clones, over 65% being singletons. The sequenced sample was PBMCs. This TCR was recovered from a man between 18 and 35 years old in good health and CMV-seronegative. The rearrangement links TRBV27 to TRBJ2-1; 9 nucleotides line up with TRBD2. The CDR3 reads CASSPTSAGGPYEQFF. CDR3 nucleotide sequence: TGTGCCAGCAGTCCGACATCTGCGGGGGGGCCCTATGAGCAGTTCTTC.